These T cell receptor beta chains were read from a single sample in a study of blood T cell repertoires in COVID-19. Assay: immunoSEQ multiplex PCR; the TCRdb copy retains only in-frame clones and omits some. The profile shows around 200,000 clones, 80% to 90% of them singletons. The sequencing sample was made of peripheral blood. The receptors here all came from a human donor with active or convalescent COVID-19. The donor label of this sample is uncertain. Both conserved end residues are part of each CDR3. D genes are given only for firm matches. Clone size is shown for a subset of rows, as once, few, many or a class of expanded clone.

TRBJ2-6	NA	TRBV27	NA	16	CASSFGGAGWGNVLTF	TGTGCCAGCAGTTTTGGCGGGGCAGGTTGGGGCAACGTCCTGACTTTC
TRBJ1-1	NA	TRBV19	NA	11	CASMGGTEAFF	TGTGCCAGTATGGGGGGGACTGAAGCTTTCTTT
TRBJ2-1	NA	TRBV5-4	TRBD1	17	CASSLRQGSPLGSEQFF	TGTGCCAGCAGCCTGAGACAGGGAAGCCCCCTGGGGTCTGAGCAGTTCTTC
TRBJ2-7	NA	TRBV5-4	NA	13	CASSLPQGYEQYF	TGTGCCAGCAGCTTGCCACAGGGCTACGAGCAGTACTTC
TRBJ1-5	NA	TRBV28	NA	15	CASSRRGGWNQPQHF	TGTGCCAGCAGCCGACGGGGAGGGTGGAATCAGCCCCAGCATTTT
TRBJ1-2	few	TRBV5-1	NA	13	CASSLDIGGGYTF	TGCGCCAGCAGCTTGGATATAGGCGGAGGCTACACCTTC
TRBJ2-7	NA	TRBV5-4	TRBD2	18	CASSLVAITSGVSYEQYF	TGTGCCAGCAGCTTGGTGGCGATTACTAGCGGGGTCTCCTACGAGCAGTACTTC
TRBJ2-1	NA	TRBV6-5	TRBD2	16	CASSYGRLATYNEQFF	TGTGCCAGCAGTTACGGCAGACTAGCGACTTACAATGAGCAGTTCTTC
TRBJ2-5	NA	TRBV20-1	NA	15	CSASGSREYQETQYF	TGCAGTGCTAGTGGCAGTAGGGAGTACCAAGAGACCCAGTACTTC
TRBJ1-3	NA	TRBV4-1	NA	15	CASSQAGTSGNTIYF	TGCGCCAGCAGCCAAGCAGGAACCTCTGGAAACACCATATATTTT
TRBJ1-3	NA	TRBV4-2	NA	17	CASSQDWAGRTGNTIYF	TGTGCCAGCAGCCAAGATTGGGCAGGGCGAACTGGAAACACCATATATTTT
TRBJ1-2	NA	TRBV9	NA	13	CASSPGLDYGYTF	TGTGCCAGCAGCCCAGGACTGGACTATGGCTACACCTTC
TRBJ2-3	NA	TRBV10-1	TRBD2	15	CASSESLAGADTQYF	TGCGCCAGCAGTGAGTCACTAGCGGGAGCAGATACGCAGTATTTT
TRBJ2-3	NA	TRBV18	NA	15	CASSPSRATTDTQYF	TGTGCCAGCTCACCCTCCAGGGCTACCACAGATACGCAGTATTTT
TRBJ2-2	NA	TRBV27	TRBD2	15	CASTPTSGPAGELFF	TGTGCCAGCACTCCTACTAGCGGCCCTGCCGGGGAGCTGTTTTTT
TRBJ1-2	NA	TRBV15	NA	13	CATSRGQEWGYTF	TGTGCCACCAGCAGAGGACAGGAATGGGGCTACACCTTC
TRBJ2-5	NA	TRBV29-1	NA	13	CSVAAGGQETQYF	TGCAGCGTTGCGGCAGGGGGGCAAGAGACCCAGTACTTC
TRBJ1-2	NA	TRBV5-1	TRBD1	15	CASSSGQTVNYGYTF	TGCGCCAGCAGCTCGGGACAGACGGTTAACTATGGCTACACCTTC
TRBJ1-2	NA	TRBV6-5	NA	12	CAGRGRGYGYTF	TGTGCCGGGAGGGGCCGGGGCTATGGCTACACCTTC
TRBJ2-3	NA	TRBV5-1	NA	14	CASSPGSYTDTQYF	TGCGCCAGCAGCCCCGGGTCCTACACAGATACGCAGTATTTT
TRBJ2-6	NA	TRBV6-1	NA	16	CASSEEEGSGANVLTF	TGTGCCAGCAGTGAGGAGGAGGGATCTGGGGCCAACGTCCTGACTTTC
TRBJ2-4	NA	TRBV6-6	TRBD2	15	CASSYSRGWVAPVNF	TGTGCCAGCAGTTACTCGCGGGGGTGGGTGGCCCCAGTGAACTTC
TRBJ1-5	NA	TRBV19	NA	18	CASSLSHGGLYSNQPQHF	TGTGCCAGTAGTCTCTCCCACGGAGGGCTATATAGCAATCAGCCCCAGCATTTT
TRBJ2-5	NA	TRBV19	TRBD2	16	CASSNVWRGEGETQYF	TGTGCCAGTAGTAATGTCTGGCGGGGGGAGGGAGAGACCCAGTACTTC
TRBJ2-7	NA	TRBV14	NA	11	CASSQDGEQYF	TGTGCCAGCAGCCAAGACGGCGAGCAGTACTTC
TRBJ2-2	NA	TRBV2	TRBD2	15	CASSGGTSRTGELFF	TGTGCCAGCTCCGGGGGGACCTCTCGGACCGGGGAGCTGTTTTTT
TRBJ2-6	NA	TRBV9	NA	16	CASSPSQVSGANVLTF	TGTGCCAGCAGCCCAAGCCAGGTCTCTGGGGCCAACGTCCTGACTTTC
TRBJ2-7	NA	TRBV24-1	TRBD1	16	CATSDTTGQGIYEQYF	TGTGCCACCAGTGATACTACGGGACAGGGGATCTACGAGCAGTACTTC
TRBJ2-1	NA	TRBV7-8	NA	20	CASSLVVSQHRRSSYNEQFF	TGTGCCAGCAGCTTAGTGGTTTCCCAGCACCGGAGAAGCTCCTACAATGAGCAGTTCTTC
TRBJ2-5	once	TRBV7-6	NA	16	CASSFPGTEGKETQYF	TGTGCCAGCAGCTTTCCAGGCACCGAAGGAAAGGAGACCCAGTACTTC
TRBJ2-7	NA	TRBV7-3	TRBD1	12	CASSSQGTEQYF	TGTGCCAGCAGTTCACAGGGGACCGAGCAGTACTTC
TRBJ2-3	NA	TRBV5-1	NA	12	CASTANSLVQYF	TGCGCCAGCACCGCGAACAGTCTCGTTCAGTATTTT
TRBJ2-7	NA	TRBV28	TRBD1	16	CASSPGQGGLVDEQYF	TGTGCCAGCAGTCCAGGACAGGGGGGGTTGGTCGACGAGCAGTACTTC
TRBJ1-1	NA	TRBV5-1	NA	15	CASSLDRRGNTEAFF	TGCGCCAGCAGCTTAGACCGCCGCGGGAACACTGAAGCTTTCTTT
TRBJ2-4	NA	TRBV12-5	NA	15	CASGWGRGARDIQYF	TGTGCTAGTGGTTGGGGACGGGGGGCTAGGGACATTCAGTACTTC
TRBJ2-2	NA	TRBV5-1	TRBD2	16	CASGSGGGQYAGELFF	TGCGCCAGCGGATCGGGGGGGGGCCAATACGCCGGGGAGCTGTTTTTT
TRBJ2-1	NA	TRBV10-3	TRBD1	13	CAISGTGNNEQFF	TGTGCCATCAGTGGGACAGGAAACAATGAGCAGTTCTTC
TRBJ2-1	NA	TRBV5-4	TRBD2	16	CASSPSTSGGYNEQFF	TGTGCCAGCAGCCCGTCGACTAGCGGGGGCTACAATGAGCAGTTCTTC
TRBJ1-4	NA	TRBV7-3	NA	21	CASSFLHSVGPNRTPNEKLFF	TGTGCCAGCAGCTTCCTTCACTCCGTTGGACCGAATAGGACACCAAATGAAAAACTGTTTTTT
TRBJ2-1	NA	TRBV4-2	NA	17	CASSQAPTGGQYNEQFF	TGTGCCAGCAGCCAAGCCCCGACCGGGGGGCAGTACAATGAGCAGTTCTTC
TRBJ2-1	NA	TRBV24-1	TRBD2	13	CATGSGALNEQFF	TGTGCCACCGGGAGCGGGGCCCTCAATGAGCAGTTCTTC